This TCR beta chain is drawn from a study of shared clonotypes between healthy human individuals. On the study more broadly: CD4 naive cells filled three plates per donor, CD4 memory three, CD8 naive two and CD8 memory one.

In the naive CD8 group, cells lacked CD45RO and were positively selected for CCR7, so terminally differentiated effector memory CD45RA+ cells were left out. Trimming shortened V by 7 bases and J by 6 bases, and 18 bases separated the two germline ends. Germline CDR1 is MNHEY and CDR2 is SMNVEV (reference sequence). CDR3 length equals 14 residues. TCRdb's table, derived via immunoSEQ multiplex PCR, lists solely in-frame clones and lacks some. This table holds approximately 600,000 clones, 85% to 95% found once. Details on this clone: Its target is not known.

Overall study results and limits: With four donors compared, about 5.2% of naive CD4 clonotypes were shared. Relative to clonotypes present in all four donors, those not shared had lower generation probabilities.

The chain recombines TRBV27 with TRBJ1-2; D is perhaps TRBD1 (5 bases). Sample: naive CD8+ T cells sorted from blood. The sequence derives from a woman aged 30 to 39 in good health. This chain's CDR3 is CASTEVGGAHGYTF. For the CDR3, the DNA is TGTGCCAGCACCGAAGTGGGGGGAGCCCATGGCTACACCTTC.